The 23 T cell receptor beta chains listed next were all sequenced from one sample in a study of CD8+CD57+ T cells in acquired aplastic anemia. Profiles of TCR beta VDJ and CDR3 were generated from a genomic DNA template. MiXCR, run by TCRdb on the reads, gives a single entry per CDR3 protein. The repertoire holds 400,000 to 500,000 distinct CDR3 sequences, with just under 70% as singletons. Sequenced: sorted CD4+, CD8+, or CD8+CD57+ T cells (not recorded which) from PBMCs. The receptors originated from a human donor in good health, serving as a control.

Concerning this clonotype: Its ends do not fully match the called genes, so a read error is possible. The gene calls are TRBV7-3 and TRBJ2-7; 10 nucleotides match TRBD2. This CDR3 has 16 residues. Looked up from germline, CDR1 is SGHTA and CDR2 is FQGTGA. The CDR3 sequence: CASSLEASGGFYGQYF. For the CDR3, the DNA is TGTGCCAGCAGCTTAGAAGCTAGCGGGGGTTTCTACGGGCAGTACTTC.

This clonotype was detected a few times. The chain uses TRBV2 and TRBJ2-3; TRBD1 or TRBD2 may be the D gene (6 bases each). Between the trimmed V and J ends, which lost 4 bases and 2 bases, there was a span of 13 bases. The CDR3 is made up of 15 amino acids. Germline V gene data show CDR1 as SNHLY and CDR2 as FYNNEI. The CDR3 spells CASSGGGRNTDTQYF. The CDR3 DNA reads TGTGCCAGCAGTGGAGGGGGGAGAAACACAGATACGCAGTATTTT.

The chain recombines TRBV11-2 with TRBJ1-1, with D possibly TRBD1 on 6 matching bases. Trimming took 3 bases from V and 7 from J, leaving 12 bases between them. Germline V gives CDR1 SGHAT, CDR2 FQNNGV. CDR3 size: 13 residues. As DNA, the CDR3 is TGTGCCAGCAGCTTCGGGGGCGCGAGTGAAGCTTTCTTT. Its translation: CASSFGGASEAFF.

The chain recombines TRBV7-9 with TRBJ1-1; D might be TRBD1 (6 bases). Germline CDR1 reads SEHNR; CDR2 reads FQNEAQ (reference sequence). This CDR3 region has 15 residues. V lost 5 bases to trimming and J lost 0 bases, with 13 bases between them. The CDR3 reads CASSTPGQVNTEAFF. The CDR3 nucleotides are TGTGCCAGCAGCACCCCGGGACAAGTGAACACTGAAGCTTTCTTT.

Only a few counts were recorded for this clonotype. The V and J genes are TRBV10-2 and TRBJ2-3, with D perhaps assigned TRBD1 or TRBD2 (5 bases each). Looked up from germline, CDR1 is WSHSY and CDR2 is SAAADI. There are 15 residues in the CDR3. Trimming removed 6 bases at V and 0 bases at J, with 13 bases between. The CDR3 DNA sequence: TGCGCCAGCAGCTTACCGGGGCTTAGCACAGATACGCAGTATTTT. Encoded protein: CASSLPGLSTDTQYF.

This clonotype has a handful of counts. Mismatch with germline at one junction end may stem from a read error. The chain carries TRBV6-4 and TRBJ1-2, with 7 bases lining up with TRBD1. Looked up from germline, CDR1 is MRHNA and CDR2 is SNTAGT. CDR3 size: 12 residues. The CDR3 coding sequence is TGTGCCACCAGTGAAACAGGGGCTGGCTACACCTTC. Its protein product is CATSETGAGYTF.

CDR3 region: CSAAGLANSAFF. CDR3 DNA sequence: TGCAGTGCTGCAGGACTCGCTAATTCAGCTTTCTTT. The V and J genes are TRBV20-1 and TRBJ1-1; D is undetermined. CDR1 DFQATT and CDR2 SNEGSKA come from the germline V gene (reference sequence). The CDR3 spans 12 residues. The V end was cut by 5 bases, the J end by 10 bases, with 17 bases between.

This clonotype was seen more than once but under ten times. The V call is TRBV12-3 or TRBV12-4, the J call TRBJ1-5; no clear D gene. The CDR3 has 13 residues. Deletions cut 3 bases from V and 5 bases from J, with 8 bases between. CDR3: CASSLKGDQPQHF. The DNA for the CDR3 is TGTGCCAGCAGTTTGAAAGGTGATCAGCCCCAGCATTTT.

Points on this clonotype: A much larger clone lies one base from this, so it may be a read error. The gene calls are TRBV10-3 and TRBJ1-5; TRBD1 aligns across 8 bases. The CDR3 length is 15 residues. Germline V gene lookup returns CDR1 ENHRY and CDR2 SYGVKD. Trimming cost V 5 bases and J 1 base; bases outside gene matches: 4. CDR3 protein: CAISRRTGSNQPQHF. Here the CDR3 DNA reads TGTGCCATCAGTCGCAGGACAGGGAGCAATCAGCCCCAGCATTTT.

Remarks on this clonotype: Without the conserved terminal phenylalanine or tryptophan, this CDR3 likely stems from a read error. The DNA is left out, because the CDR3 cannot be placed on it with certainty; the CDR3 is given as TCRdb lists it. The chain is built from TRBV7-6 and TRBJ2-5; the table names TRBD1, a call not compared with the DNA. The CDR3 extends over 13 residues, inclusive of both ends. Germline-derived CDR1 and CDR2 are SGHVS and FNYEAQ. The CDR3 here is CASSLTLDGNTES.

About this clonotype itself: Sequence at one end of the junction differs from germline and may be a read error. The chain combines TRBV7-8 with TRBJ1-1; D call uncertain. The CDR3 has 13 amino acids. In germline, CDR1 is SGHVS, CDR2 FQNEAQ. Here the CDR3 reads CGSSAPVDTEAFF. CDR3 sequence (DNA): TGTGGCAGCAGCGCGCCGGTGGACACTGAAGCTTTCTTT.

On this clonotype itself: The junction shows a germline mismatch at one end, possibly a read error. The V and J genes are TRBV7-2 and TRBJ1-2; D unclear. The CDR3 totals 14 residues. Germline assignment: CDR1 SGHTA and CDR2 FQGNSA. The DNA for the CDR3 is TGTGCCAGCAGCTTAGCAGCACGTAATAATTCACCCCTCTTC. It yields the protein CASSLAARNNSPLF.

J is TRBJ2-5 and V is TRBV9; D is unclear. TRBJ2-7 explains the end of the DNA better; the J call may be wrong. Germline CDR1 SGDLS, CDR2 YYNGEE. The CDR3 length is 15 residues. The CDR3 DNA reads TGTGCCAGCAGCGTAGGCAGCCTTGAGACCTACGAGCAGTACTTC. Its translation: CASSVGSLETYEQYF.

The chain combines TRBV19 with TRBJ2-5; tentative D call: TRBD1 (6 bases). Trimming pared 6 bases from V and 5 bases from J, leaving 19 bases between. This CDR3 is built from 15 residues. CDR1 is LNHDA and CDR2 is SQIVND in the germline V gene (reference sequence). The chain's CDR3 is CASRGRDKLGETQYF. CDR3 DNA: TGTGCCAGTAGGGGACGGGACAAGTTGGGCGAGACCCAGTACTTC.

Of note for this clonotype: The junction shows a germline mismatch at one end, possibly a read error. This chain uses TRBV19 with TRBJ2-7; D might be TRBD1 (6 bases). Germline lookup yields CDR1 LNHDA and CDR2 SQIVND (reference sequence). The CDR3 totals 14 residues. The CDR3 protein is CANLPGTLSGNTIF. The CDR3 coding sequence is TGTGCCAACCTACCCGGGACACTCTCTGGAAACACCATATTC.

V gene TRBV25-1 combines with J gene TRBJ2-3; TRBD2 matches 10 bases. The germline V gene has CDR1 MGHDK and CDR2 SYGVNS. The CDR3 loop spans 15 amino acids. CDR3 sequence (DNA): TGTGTCAACAGTGCCCTAGCGGGAGCGGGGGGTACGCAGTATTTT. Translating gives CVNSALAGAGGTQYF.

This clonotype showed up just once. Its ends do not fully match the called genes, so a read error is possible. The chain uses TRBV25-1 and TRBJ1-6; D gene uncertain. This CDR3 has 14 amino acids. Germline V lookup: CDR1 MGHDK, CDR2 SYGVNS. CDR3 amino acids: CASSEFGGASLLHF. The CDR3 DNA reads as TGTGCCAGCAGTGAATTTGGCGGTGCTTCACTCCTCCACTTT.

The table lists this clonotype with a count of one. This chain joins TRBV7-2 and TRBJ1-5; weak D call: TRBD1 (5 bases). Per the germline V gene, CDR1 is SGHTA and CDR2 is FQGNSA. Trimming cost V 2 bases and J 10 bases, with 24 bases left between them. CDR3 length: 17 residues. The CDR3 region has the DNA TGTGCCAGCAGCTTAAGACTAGCGGGGACGCAGTATCTTCCCCAGCATTTT. Translation: CASSLRLAGTQYLPQHF.

V and J are TRBV5-6 and TRBJ2-3; the D gene is possibly TRBD1 (6 bases). This CDR3 is 13 amino acids long. Trimming stripped 4 bases from V and 6 bases from J, with 12 bases between. Looked up from germline, CDR1 is SGHDT and CDR2 is YYEEEE. CDR3 nucleotides: TGTGCCAGCAGCGCAGGGGATAGGGATACGCAGTATTTT. Translated: CASSAGDRDTQYF.

This clonotype was seen a single time. An end of the junction differs from the germline gene, which may be a read error. The chain combines TRBV7-2 with TRBJ1-1, with 7 bases identical to TRBD1. CDR1 and CDR2 from the germline V gene are SGHTA and FQGNSA. This CDR3 spans 14 amino acids. The CDR3 sequence is CASSQRTTGNYGYF. Written as DNA, the CDR3 is TGTGCCAGCAGCCAACGAACGACAGGGAACTATGGCTACTTT. Looking up the rest from reference TRBV7-2 and TRBJ1-1 gives the full variable domain: GAGVSQSPSNKVTEKGKDVELRCDPISGHTALYWYRQSLGQGLEFLIYFQGNSAPDKSGLPSDRFSAERTGGSVSTLTIQRTQQEDSAVYLCASSQRTTGNYGYFGQGTRLTVV.

Notes on this clonotype: Because the CDR3 is missing its conserved closing phenylalanine or tryptophan, this is likely a read error. Because the CDR3's place on the DNA is in doubt, the DNA is left out and the CDR3 is given as listed by TCRdb. The CDR3 loop is CASSRQGGITWAL. The chain carries TRBV2 and TRBJ1-2; TRBD1, the table's D call, lacks a check against the DNA. Germline V gives CDR1 SNHLY, CDR2 FYNNEI. 13 amino acids form the CDR3, both terminal residues included.

V and J are TRBV15 and TRBJ1-6, with 11 bases matching TRBD1. From germline, CDR1 is LNHNV and CDR2 YYDKDF (reference sequence). J was trimmed by 8 bases and V by 0 bases; bases with no gene match: 0. This CDR3 has 15 amino acids. CDR3: CATSREGQGDSPLHF. The CDR3 DNA sequence: TGTGCCACCAGCAGAGAGGGACAGGGGGATTCACCCCTCCACTTT. Complete variable domain (other parts from reference TRBV15 and TRBJ1-6): DAMVIQNPRYQVTQFGKPVTLSCSQTLNHNVMYWYQQKSSQAPKLLFHYYDKDFNNEADTPDNFQSRRPNTSFCFLDIRSPGLGDTAMYLCATSREGQGDSPLHFGNGTRLTVT.

Only a few counts were recorded for this clonotype. The chain combines TRBV30 with TRBJ2-1, with TRBD2 as a possible D gene (6 bases). Trimming removed 2 bases at V and 7 bases at J, with 15 bases between. Germline CDR1 is GTSNPN and CDR2 is SVGIG (reference sequence). This CDR3 has 14 amino acids. CDR3 sequence: CAWSSSLRGNEQFF. DNA for the CDR3: TGTGCCTGGAGTTCAAGTCTCCGGGGGAATGAGCAGTTCTTC.